One and the same sample provided the 2 T cell receptor beta chains below, sequenced in a study of CD8+CD57+ T cells in acquired aplastic anemia. Genomic DNA provided the template from which TCR beta VDJ and CDR3 profiles were obtained. TCRdb redid the calling of the reads with MiXCR, one entry per CDR3 protein. The sample shows hundreds of thousands of distinct CDR3 sequences, 65% to 80% of them seen only once. Material: sorted CD4+, CD8+, or CD8+CD57+ T cells (not recorded which) from PBMCs. Source of these receptors: a human donor in good health, serving as a control.

The CDR3 DNA sequence: TGTGCCAGCAGCTTCTATAAGGGCGGTGCTACTACCCCGGGTCCTAACAACAATCAGCCCCAGCATTTT. It is translated as CASSFYKGGATTPGPNNNQPQHF. The rearrangement uses TRBV11-3 and TRBJ1-5; D uncertain. V shed 3 bases and J shed 3 bases, with 36 bases lying between them. The CDR3 has 23 amino acids. Germline CDR1 SGHNT, CDR2 YENEEA.

Of note for this clonotype: At one of its ends the junction is not consistent with the germline gene, which may arise from a read error. The chain uses TRBV5-1 and TRBJ2-3; D unresolved. The germline V gene has CDR1 SGHRS and CDR2 YFSETQ. This CDR3 contains 14 residues. The CDR3 here is CASSLNLNTDTQYF. In DNA form, the CDR3 reads TGTGCCAGCAGCTTAAACTTGAACACTGATACGCAGTATTTT.